This T cell receptor (beta chain) appears in the sequencing data of a study of T and B cells in COVID-19 patients. Study summary: 18 of 20 active-infection patients had comorbidities associated with unfavorable COVID-19 outcome.

TRB was amplified from around 250-500 ng of blood genomic DNA. The CDR3 totals 12 residues. Trimming pared 3 bases from V and 13 bases from J, leaving 18 bases between. The germline V gene has CDR1 DFQATT and CDR2 SNEGSKA (reference sequence). Only a few counts were recorded for this clonotype. TRB rearrangements were amplified by multiplex PCR with BIOMED2 TRB-A/B primers. TCRdb re-derived calls from the multiplex PCR reads in MiXCR, one entry per CDR3 protein. The sample has about 15,000 distinct CDR3 sequences; about 30% are singletons. The V and J genes are TRBV20-1 and TRBJ1-2, with a possible D match to TRBD1 (5 bases). The source material was blood. This sequence was found in a human donor who had recovered from COVID-19. The CDR3 DNA is TGCAGTGCTAGTCTCCCTGGAGGGGTCGGCACCTTC. Its translation: CSASLPGGVGTF.